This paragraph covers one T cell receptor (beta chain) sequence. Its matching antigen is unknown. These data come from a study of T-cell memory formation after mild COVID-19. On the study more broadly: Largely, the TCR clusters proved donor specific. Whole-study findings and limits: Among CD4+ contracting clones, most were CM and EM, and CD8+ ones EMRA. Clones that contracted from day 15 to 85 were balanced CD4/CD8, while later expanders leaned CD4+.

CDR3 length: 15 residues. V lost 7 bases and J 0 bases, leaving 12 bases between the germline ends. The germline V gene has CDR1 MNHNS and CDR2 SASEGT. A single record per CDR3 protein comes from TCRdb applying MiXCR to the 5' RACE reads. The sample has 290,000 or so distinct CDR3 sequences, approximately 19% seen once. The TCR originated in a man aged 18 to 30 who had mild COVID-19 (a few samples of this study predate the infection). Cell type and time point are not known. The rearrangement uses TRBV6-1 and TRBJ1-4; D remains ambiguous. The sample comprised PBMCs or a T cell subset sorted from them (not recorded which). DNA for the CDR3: TGTGCCAGCAATGTACGACGTGCAACTAATGAAAAACTGTTTTTT. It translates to CASNVRRATNEKLFF.